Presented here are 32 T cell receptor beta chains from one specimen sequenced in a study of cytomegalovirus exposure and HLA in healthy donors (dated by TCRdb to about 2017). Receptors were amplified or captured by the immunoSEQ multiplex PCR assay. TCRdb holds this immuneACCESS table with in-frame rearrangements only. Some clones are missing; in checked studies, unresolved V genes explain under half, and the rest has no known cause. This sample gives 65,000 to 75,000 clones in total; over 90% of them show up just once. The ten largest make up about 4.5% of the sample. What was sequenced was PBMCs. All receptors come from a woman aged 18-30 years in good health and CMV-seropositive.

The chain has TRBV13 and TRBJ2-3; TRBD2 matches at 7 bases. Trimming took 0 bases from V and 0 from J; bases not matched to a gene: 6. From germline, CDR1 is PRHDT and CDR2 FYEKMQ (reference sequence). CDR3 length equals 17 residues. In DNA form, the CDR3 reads TGTGCCAGCAGCTTAGGCGGGTACGGGAGGAGCACAGATACGCAGTATTTT. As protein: CASSLGGYGRSTDTQYF.

The CDR3 nucleotides are TGCACCAGCAGCCAGGACAGGGGGCAGTGTTACTACGAGCAGTACTTC. Protein sequence: CTSSQDRGQCYYEQYF. The V call is TRBV1, the J call TRBJ2-7; TRBD1 is taken as the D call from the table, unchecked against the DNA. TRBV1 is listed as a pseudogene. CDR3 length equals 16 residues.

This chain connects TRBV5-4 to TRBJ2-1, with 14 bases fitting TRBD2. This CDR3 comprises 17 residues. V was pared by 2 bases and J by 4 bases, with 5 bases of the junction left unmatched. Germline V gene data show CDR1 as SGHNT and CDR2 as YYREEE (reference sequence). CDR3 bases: TGTGCCAGCAGCTTATTAAGACTAGCGGGAGGGTACAATGAGCAGTTCTTC. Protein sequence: CASSLLRLAGGYNEQFF.

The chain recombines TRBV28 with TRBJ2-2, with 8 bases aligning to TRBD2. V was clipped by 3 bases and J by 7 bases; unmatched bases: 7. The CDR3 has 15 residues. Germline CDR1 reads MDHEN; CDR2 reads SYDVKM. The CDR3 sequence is CASSFRSGRHGELFF. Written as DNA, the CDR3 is TGTGCCAGCAGTTTTAGGAGCGGGAGACACGGGGAGCTGTTTTTT.

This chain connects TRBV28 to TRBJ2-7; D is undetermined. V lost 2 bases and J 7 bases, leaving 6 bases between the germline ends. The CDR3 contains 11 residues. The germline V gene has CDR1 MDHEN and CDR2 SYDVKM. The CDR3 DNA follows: TGTGCCAGCAGTTTACAGGCAGAGCAGTACTTC. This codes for CASSLQAEQYF.

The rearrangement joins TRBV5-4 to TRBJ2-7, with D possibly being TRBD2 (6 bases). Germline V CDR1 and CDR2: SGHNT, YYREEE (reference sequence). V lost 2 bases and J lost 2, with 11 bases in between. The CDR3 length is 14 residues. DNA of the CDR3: TGTGCCAGCAGCTTCCTGGGAGGAACCTACGAGCAGTACTTC. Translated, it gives CASSFLGGTYEQYF.

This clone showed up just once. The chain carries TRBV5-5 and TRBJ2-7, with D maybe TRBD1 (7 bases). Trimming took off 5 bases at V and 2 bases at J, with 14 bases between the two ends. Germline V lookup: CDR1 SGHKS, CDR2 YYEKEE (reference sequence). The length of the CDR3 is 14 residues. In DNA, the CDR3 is TGTGCCAGCAGTCCGGAGGGGACAGCCTACGAGCAGTACTTC. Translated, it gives CASSPEGTAYEQYF.

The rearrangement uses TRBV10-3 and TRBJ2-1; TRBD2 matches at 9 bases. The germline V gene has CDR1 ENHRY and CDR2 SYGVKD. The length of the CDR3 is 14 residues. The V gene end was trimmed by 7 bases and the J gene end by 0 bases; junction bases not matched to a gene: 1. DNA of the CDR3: TGTGCCATCAATAGCGGGAGCTCCTACAATGAGCAGTTCTTC. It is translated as CAINSGSSYNEQFF.

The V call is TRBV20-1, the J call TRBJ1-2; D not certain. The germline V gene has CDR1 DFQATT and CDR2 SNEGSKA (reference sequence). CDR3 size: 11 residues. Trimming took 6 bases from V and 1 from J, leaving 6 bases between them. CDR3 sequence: CSAIDNYGYTF. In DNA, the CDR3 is TGCAGTGCCATAGATAACTATGGCTACACCTTC.

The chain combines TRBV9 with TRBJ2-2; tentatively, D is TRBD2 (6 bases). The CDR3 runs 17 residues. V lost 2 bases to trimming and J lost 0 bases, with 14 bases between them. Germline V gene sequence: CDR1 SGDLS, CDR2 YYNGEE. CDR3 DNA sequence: TGTGCCAGCAGCGTCTCGGAGGGGCAGGCGAACACCGGGGAGCTGTTTTTT. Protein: CASSVSEGQANTGELFF. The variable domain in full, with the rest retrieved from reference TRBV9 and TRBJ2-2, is DSGVTQTPKHLITATGQRVTLRCSPRSGDLSVYWYQQSLDQGLQFLIQYYNGEERAKGNILERFSAQQFPDLHSELNLSSLELGDSALYFCASSVSEGQANTGELFFGEGSRLTVL.

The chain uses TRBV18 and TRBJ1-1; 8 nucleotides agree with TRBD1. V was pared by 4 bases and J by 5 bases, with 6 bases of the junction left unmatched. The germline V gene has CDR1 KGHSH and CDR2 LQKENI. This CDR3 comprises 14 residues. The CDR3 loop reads CASSQGQGRTEAFF. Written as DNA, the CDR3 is TGTGCCAGCTCACAAGGACAGGGCAGGACTGAAGCTTTCTTT.

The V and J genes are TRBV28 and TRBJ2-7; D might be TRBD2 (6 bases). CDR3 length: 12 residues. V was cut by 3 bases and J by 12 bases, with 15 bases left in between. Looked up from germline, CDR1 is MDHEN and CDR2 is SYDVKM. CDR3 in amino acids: CASSFRGLSRYF. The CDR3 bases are TGTGCCAGCAGTTTCCGGGGACTGTCTCGGTACTTC.

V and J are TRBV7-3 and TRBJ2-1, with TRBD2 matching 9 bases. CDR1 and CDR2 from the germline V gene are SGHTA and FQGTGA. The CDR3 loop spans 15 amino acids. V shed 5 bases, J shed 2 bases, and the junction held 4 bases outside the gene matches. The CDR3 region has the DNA TGTGCCAGCAGCCTTAGCGGGAGTGCCTACAATGAGCAGTTCTTC. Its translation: CASSLSGSAYNEQFF.

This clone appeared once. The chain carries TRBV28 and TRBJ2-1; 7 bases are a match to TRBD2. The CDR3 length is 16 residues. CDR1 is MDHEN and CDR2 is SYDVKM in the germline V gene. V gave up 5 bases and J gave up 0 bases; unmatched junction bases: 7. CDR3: CASSPSGTGSYNEQFF. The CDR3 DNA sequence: TGTGCCAGCAGTCCGAGCGGGACGGGCTCCTACAATGAGCAGTTCTTC.

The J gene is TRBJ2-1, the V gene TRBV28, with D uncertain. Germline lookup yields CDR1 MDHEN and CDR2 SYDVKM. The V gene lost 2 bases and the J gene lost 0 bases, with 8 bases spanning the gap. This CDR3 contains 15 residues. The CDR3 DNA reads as TGTGCCAGCAGTTTAGACACCGGCTCCTACAATGAGCAGTTCTTC. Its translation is CASSLDTGSYNEQFF. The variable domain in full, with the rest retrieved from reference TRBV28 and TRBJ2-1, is DVKVTQSSRYLVKRTGEKVFLECVQDMDHENMFWYRQDPGLGLRLIYFSYDVKMKEKGDIPEGYSVSREKKERFSLILESASTNQTSMYLCASSLDTGSYNEQFFGPGTRLTVL.

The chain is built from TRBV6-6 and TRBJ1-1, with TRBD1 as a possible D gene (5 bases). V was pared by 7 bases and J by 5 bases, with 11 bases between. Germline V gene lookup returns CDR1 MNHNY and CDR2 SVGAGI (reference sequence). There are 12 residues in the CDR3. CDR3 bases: TGTGCCAGCAAAGGGGCAGGAACTGAAGCTTTCTTT. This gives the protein CASKGAGTEAFF.

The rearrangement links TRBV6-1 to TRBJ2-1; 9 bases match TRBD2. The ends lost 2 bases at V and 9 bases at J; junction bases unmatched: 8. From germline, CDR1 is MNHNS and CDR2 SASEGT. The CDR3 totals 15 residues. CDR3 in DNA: TGTGCCAGCAGTGAAATACTAGCGGGTGTTGGTGAGCAGTTCTTC. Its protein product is CASSEILAGVGEQFF.

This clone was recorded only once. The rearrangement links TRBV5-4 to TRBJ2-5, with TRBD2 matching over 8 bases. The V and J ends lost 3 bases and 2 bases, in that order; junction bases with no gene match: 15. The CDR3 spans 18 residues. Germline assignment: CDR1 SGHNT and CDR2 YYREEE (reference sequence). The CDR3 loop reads CASSSPGTRGGEQETQYF. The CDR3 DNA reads TGTGCCAGCAGCTCACCCGGGACTAGGGGGGGGGAACAAGAGACCCAGTACTTC.

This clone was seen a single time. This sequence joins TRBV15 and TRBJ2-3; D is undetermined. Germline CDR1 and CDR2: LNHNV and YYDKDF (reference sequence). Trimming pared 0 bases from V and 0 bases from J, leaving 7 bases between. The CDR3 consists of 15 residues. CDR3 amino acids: CATSRELTSTDTQYF. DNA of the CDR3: TGTGCCACCAGCAGAGAATTGACTAGCACAGATACGCAGTATTTT.

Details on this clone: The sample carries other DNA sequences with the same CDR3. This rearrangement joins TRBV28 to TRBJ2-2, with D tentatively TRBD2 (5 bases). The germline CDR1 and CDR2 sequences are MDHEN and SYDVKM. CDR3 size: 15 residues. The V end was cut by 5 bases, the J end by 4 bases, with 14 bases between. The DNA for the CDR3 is TGTGCCAGCAGTCCCACCACGGGGTCCACCGGGGAGCTGTTTTTT. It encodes CASSPTTGSTGELFF.

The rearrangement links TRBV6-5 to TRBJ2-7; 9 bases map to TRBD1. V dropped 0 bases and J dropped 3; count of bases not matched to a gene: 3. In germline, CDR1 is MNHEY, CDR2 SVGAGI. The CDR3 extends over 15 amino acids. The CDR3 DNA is TGTGCCAGCAGTTACTCCGGGACAGGGATCTACGAGCAGTACTTC. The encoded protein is CASSYSGTGIYEQYF.

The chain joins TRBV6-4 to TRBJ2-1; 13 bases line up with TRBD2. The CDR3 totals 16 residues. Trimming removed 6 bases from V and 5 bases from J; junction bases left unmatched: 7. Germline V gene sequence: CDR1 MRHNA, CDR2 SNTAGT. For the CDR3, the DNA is TGTGCCAGCAGCCGATACGGACTAGCGGGGGACAATGAGCAGTTCTTC. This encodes CASSRYGLAGDNEQFF.

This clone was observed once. CDR3 nucleotides: TGCGCCAGCAGCCAACGATTTACTAGCGGGGCAGATACGCAGTATTTT. This gives the protein CASSQRFTSGADTQYF. This sequence joins TRBV4-1 and TRBJ2-3, with TRBD2 matching over 10 bases. The germline V gene has CDR1 MGHRA and CDR2 YSYEKL. J gave up 4 bases and V 2 bases, and 6 bases lay outside the gene matches. This CDR3 comprises 16 residues.

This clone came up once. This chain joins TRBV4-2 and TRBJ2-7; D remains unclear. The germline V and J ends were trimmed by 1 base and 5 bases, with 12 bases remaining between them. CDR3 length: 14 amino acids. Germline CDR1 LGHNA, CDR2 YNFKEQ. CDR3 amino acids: CASSQVLYANEQYF. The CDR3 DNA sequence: TGTGCCAGCAGCCAAGTACTGTATGCTAACGAGCAGTACTTC.

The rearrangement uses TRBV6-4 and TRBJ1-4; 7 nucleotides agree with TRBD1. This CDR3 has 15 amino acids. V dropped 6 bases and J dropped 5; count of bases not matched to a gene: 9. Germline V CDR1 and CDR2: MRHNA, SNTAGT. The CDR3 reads CASRTYRGLNEKLFF. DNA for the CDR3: TGTGCCAGCAGGACATACAGGGGTCTAAATGAAAAACTGTTTTTT.

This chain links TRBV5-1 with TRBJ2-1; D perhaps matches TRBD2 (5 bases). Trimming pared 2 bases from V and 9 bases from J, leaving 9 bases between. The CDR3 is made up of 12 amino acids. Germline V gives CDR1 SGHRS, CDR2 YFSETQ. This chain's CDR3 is CASSFRAAEQFF. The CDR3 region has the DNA TGCGCCAGCAGCTTTAGAGCGGCTGAGCAGTTCTTC. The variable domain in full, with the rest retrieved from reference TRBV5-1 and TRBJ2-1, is KAGVTQTPRYLIKTRGQQVTLSCSPISGHRSVSWYQQTPGQGLQFLFEYFSETQRNKGNFPGRFSGRQFSNSRSEMNVSTLELGDSALYLCASSFRAAEQFFGPGTRLTVL.

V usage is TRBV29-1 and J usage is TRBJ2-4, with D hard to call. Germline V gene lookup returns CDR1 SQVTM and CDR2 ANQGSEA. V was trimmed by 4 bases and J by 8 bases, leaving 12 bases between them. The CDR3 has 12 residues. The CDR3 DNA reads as TGCAGCGTTGTCTCCGCGGCGGACATTCAGTACTTC. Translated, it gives CSVVSAADIQYF. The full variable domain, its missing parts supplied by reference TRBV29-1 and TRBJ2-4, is SAVISQKPSRDICQRGTSLTIQCQVDSQVTMMFWYRQQPGQSLTLIATANQGSEATYESGFVIDKFPISRPNLTFSTLTVSNMSPEDSSIYLCSVVSAADIQYFGAGTRLSVL.

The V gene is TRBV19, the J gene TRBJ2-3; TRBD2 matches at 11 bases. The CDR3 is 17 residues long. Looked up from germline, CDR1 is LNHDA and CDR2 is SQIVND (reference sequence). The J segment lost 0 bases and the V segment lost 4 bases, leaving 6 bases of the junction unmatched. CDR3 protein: CASSNPGLAASTDTQYF. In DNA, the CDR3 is TGTGCCAGTAGTAATCCGGGACTAGCGGCCAGCACAGATACGCAGTATTTT. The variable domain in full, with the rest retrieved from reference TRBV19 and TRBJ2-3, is DGGITQSPKYLFRKEGQNVTLSCEQNLNHDAMYWYRQDPGQGLRLIYYSQIVNDFQKGDIAEGYSVSREKKESFPLTVTSAQKNPTAFYLCASSNPGLAASTDTQYFGPGTRLTVL.

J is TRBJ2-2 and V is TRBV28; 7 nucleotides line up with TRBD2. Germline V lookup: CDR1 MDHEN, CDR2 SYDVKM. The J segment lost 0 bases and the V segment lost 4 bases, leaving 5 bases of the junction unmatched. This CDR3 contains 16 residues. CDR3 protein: CASSSFSGSNTGELFF. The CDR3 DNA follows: TGTGCCAGCAGTTCGTTTAGCGGGTCGAACACCGGGGAGCTGTTTTTT.

The CDR3: CASSLDRGRRVSQPQHF. In DNA form, the CDR3 reads TGTGCCAGCAGCCTTGACAGGGGGCGTCGGGTATCGCAGCCCCAGCATTTT. V and J are TRBV28 and TRBJ1-5; TRBD1 matches at 10 bases. The V gene's germline CDR1 is MDHEN and CDR2 SYDVKM. The CDR3 contains 17 residues. V was clipped by 6 bases and J by 7 bases; unmatched bases: 15.

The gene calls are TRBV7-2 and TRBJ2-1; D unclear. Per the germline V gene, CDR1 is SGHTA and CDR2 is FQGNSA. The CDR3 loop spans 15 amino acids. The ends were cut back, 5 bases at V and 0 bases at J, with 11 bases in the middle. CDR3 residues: CASSPTSSSYNEQFF. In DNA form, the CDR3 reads TGTGCCAGCAGCCCCACATCCAGCTCCTACAATGAGCAGTTCTTC.

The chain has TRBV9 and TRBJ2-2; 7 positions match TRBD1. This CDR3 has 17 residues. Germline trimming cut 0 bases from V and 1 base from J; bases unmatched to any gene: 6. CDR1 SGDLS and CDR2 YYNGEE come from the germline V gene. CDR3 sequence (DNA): TGTGCCAGCAGCGTAGCACTGCCAGGGGGGAACACCGGGGAGCTGTTTTTT. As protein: CASSVALPGGNTGELFF. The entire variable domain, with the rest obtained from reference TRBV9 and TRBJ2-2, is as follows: DSGVTQTPKHLITATGQRVTLRCSPRSGDLSVYWYQQSLDQGLQFLIQYYNGEERAKGNILERFSAQQFPDLHSELNLSSLELGDSALYFCASSVALPGGNTGELFFGEGSRLTVL.